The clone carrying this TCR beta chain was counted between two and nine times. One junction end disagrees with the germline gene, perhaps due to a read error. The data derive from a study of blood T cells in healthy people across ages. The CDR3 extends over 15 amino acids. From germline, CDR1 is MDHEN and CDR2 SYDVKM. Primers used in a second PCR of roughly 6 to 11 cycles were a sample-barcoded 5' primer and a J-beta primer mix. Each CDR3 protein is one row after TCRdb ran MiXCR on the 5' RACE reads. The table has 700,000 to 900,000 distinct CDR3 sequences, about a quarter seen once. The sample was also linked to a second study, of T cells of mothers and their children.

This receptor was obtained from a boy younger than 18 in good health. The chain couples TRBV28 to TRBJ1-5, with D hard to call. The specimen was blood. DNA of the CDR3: TGTGCAAGCAGTTGGGAGCATGGGGTAGATCAGCCCCAGCATTTT. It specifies CASSWEHGVDQPQHF. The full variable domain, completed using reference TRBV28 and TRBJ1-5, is DVKVTQSSRYLVKRTGEKVFLECVQDMDHENMFWYRQDPGLGLRLIYFSYDVKMKEKGDIPEGYSVSREKKERFSLILESASTNQTSMYLCASSWEHGVDQPQHFGDGTRLSIL.